Each of the 10 T cell receptor beta chains below was sequenced from the same sample in a study of T cell responses to AZD1222 COVID-19 vaccine. Method: immunoSEQ multiplex PCR; TCRdb's copy keeps in-frame clones and lacks some. This table holds 120,000 to 150,000 clones, 91% found once. Sequenced here: peripheral blood, sampled on day 0 of AZD1222 vaccination. All receptors come from an adult in good health.

The chain joins TRBV7-6 to TRBJ2-7; 14 bases are shared with TRBD2. CDR1 SGHVS and CDR2 FNYEAQ come from the germline V gene. CDR3 size: 15 residues. V gave up 5 bases and J gave up 3 bases; unmatched junction bases: 3. The CDR3 region has the DNA TGTGCCAGCAGCGAAGGGACTAGCGGGAGCTACGAGCAGTACTTC. This translates into CASSEGTSGSYEQYF. Based on the CDR3 plus reference TRBV7-6 and TRBJ2-7, the full variable domain is GAGVSQSPRYKVTKRGQDVALRCDPISGHVSLYWYRQALGQGPEFLTYFNYEAQQDKSGLPNDRFSAERPEGSISTLTIQRTEQRDSAMYRCASSEGTSGSYEQYFGPGTRLTVT.

The V call is TRBV24-1, the J call TRBJ1-1, with 7 bases matching TRBD1. Germline-derived CDR1 and CDR2 are KGHDR and SFDVKD. This CDR3 is built from 13 residues. V was clipped by 7 bases and J by 1 base; unmatched bases: 2. CDR3 in amino acids: CATRGQKNTEAFF. In DNA, the CDR3 is TGTGCCACCAGGGGACAGAAGAACACTGAAGCTTTCTTT.

This chain connects TRBV27 to TRBJ1-2; 8 bases are a match to TRBD1. The germline gives CDR1 MNHEY, CDR2 SMNVEV (reference sequence). The CDR3 is 13 residues long. J was trimmed by 8 bases and V by 5 bases; bases with no gene match: 7. The CDR3 loop is CASSQDRAGGYTF. As DNA, the CDR3 is TGTGCCAGCAGTCAGGACAGGGCGGGAGGCTACACCTTC.

The chain joins TRBV19 to TRBJ1-4, with a tentative D call TRBD1 (5 bases). Germline V gives CDR1 LNHDA, CDR2 SQIVND (reference sequence). V lost 10 bases and J 9 bases, leaving 12 bases between the germline ends. The CDR3 runs to 11 residues. In DNA, the CDR3 is TGTGCCACAGTCGAGGGGAAAAAACTGTTTTTT. It encodes CATVEGKKLFF.

CDR3 DNA sequence: TGTGCCAGCAGCCAAGGCCCGGGGGAGACCCAGTACTTC. Translated, it gives CASSQGPGETQYF. This sequence joins TRBV14 and TRBJ2-5, with a weak D call TRBD2 (5 bases). The germline V and J ends were trimmed by 1 base and 5 bases, with 8 bases remaining between them. Germline CDR1 SGHDN, CDR2 FVKESK. This CDR3 region has 13 residues. Drawing the rest from reference TRBV14 and TRBJ2-5, the complete variable domain is EAGVTQFPSHSVIEKGQTVTLRCDPISGHDNLYWYRRVMGKEIKFLLHFVKESKQDESGMPNNRFLAERTGGTYSTLKVQPAELEDSGVYFCASSQGPGETQYFGPGTRLLVL.

The J gene is TRBJ2-7, the V gene TRBV9; the D gene could be TRBD1 or TRBD2 (5 bases each). V shed 0 bases and J shed 5 bases, with 15 bases lying between them. The CDR3 covers 15 residues. Germline values: CDR1 SGDLS, CDR2 YYNGEE. Here the CDR3 DNA reads TGTGCCAGCAGCGTAGGGGGGATCATGTTCGACGAGCAGTACTTC. Its protein product is CASSVGGIMFDEQYF.

This chain uses TRBV7-9 with TRBJ1-5; D unclear. Trimming took off 1 base at V and 11 bases at J, with 18 bases between the two ends. Germline V gives CDR1 SEHNR, CDR2 FQNEAQ (reference sequence). The length of the CDR3 is 15 residues. The CDR3 DNA reads as TGTGCCAGCAGCTTAGGGGGTCCTAAACGGCAGGCCCAGCATTTT. Translation: CASSLGGPKRQAQHF. Variable domain in full (rest from reference TRBV7-9 and TRBJ1-5): DTGVSQNPRHKITKRGQNVTFRCDPISEHNRLYWYRQTLGQGPEFLTYFQNEAQLEKSRLLSDRFSAERPKGSFSTLEIQRTEQGDSAMYLCASSLGGPKRQAQHFGDGTRLSIL.

V is TRBV13 and J is TRBJ2-7, with 8 bases aligning to TRBD1. Germline V gene sequence: CDR1 PRHDT, CDR2 FYEKMQ (reference sequence). The trim removed 5 bases at V and 6 bases at J, leaving 6 bases unmatched. This CDR3 comprises 13 residues. Here the CDR3 reads CASSVRDRTEQYF. The CDR3 DNA reads TGTGCCAGCAGCGTCCGGGACAGGACCGAGCAGTACTTC.

The chain carries TRBV12-3 or TRBV12-4 and TRBJ2-5; D might be TRBD2 (6 bases). The CDR3 spans 13 residues. V gave up 4 bases and J gave up 4 bases, with 10 bases separating them. CDR3: CASSSGVGETQYF. CDR3 coding DNA: TGTGCCAGCAGTTCGGGGGTAGGAGAGACCCAGTACTTC.

The chain has TRBV4-1 and TRBJ2-7; a possible D gene is TRBD1 (6 bases). The CDR3 has 13 amino acids. V was shortened by 6 bases and J by 0 bases, with 9 bases between the two germline ends. Looked up from germline, CDR1 is MGHRA and CDR2 is YSYEKL. CDR3 region: CASSLDSSYEQYF. The CDR3 DNA reads TGCGCCAGCAGTTTGGACAGCTCCTACGAGCAGTACTTC.